These 32 T cell receptor beta chains were sequenced from one sample in a study of a mutant IDH1 vaccine in newly diagnosed glioma. Time point: week 5, during vaccination. Topical imiquimod was applied with each vaccine dose, which held 300 ug of mutant IDH1 20-mer peptide. Their antigens are not known. Data came from immunoSEQ multiplex PCR; TCRdb stores just in-frame clones and leaves some out. Among 60,000 or so clones, about 81% were seen once, and the ten largest hold nearly 7.5%. Sequenced here: PBMCs, sampled from a glioma patient whose treatment included an IDH1 peptide vaccine. These receptors were collected from a woman aged 45 to 65 with glioma.

The CDR3 DNA follows: TGTGCCAGCAGCCCCCCGGCGAACACCGGGGAGCTGTTTTTT. It encodes CASSPPANTGELFF. The chain recombines TRBV9 with TRBJ2-2; D gene unclear. The V end lost 4 bases, the J end lost 0 bases, and 7 bases lay between the germline ends. The CDR3 runs to 14 residues. Germline V gene lookup returns CDR1 SGDLS and CDR2 YYNGEE.

The chain combines TRBV5-6 with TRBJ1-6; no definite D call. Trimming left V 1 base short and J 6 bases short, with 8 bases between. The CDR3 has 14 amino acids. CDR1 is SGHDT, CDR2 YYEEEE, per germline. CDR3 sequence reads: CASSLYGVNSPLHF. The CDR3, as DNA: TGTGCCAGCAGCTTGTACGGGGTTAATTCACCCCTCCACTTT.

This chain uses TRBV27 with TRBJ1-2; TRBD1 might be the D (6 bases). Germline assignment: CDR1 MNHEY and CDR2 SMNVEV (reference sequence). Trimming took off 5 bases at V and 5 bases at J, with 24 bases between the two ends. This CDR3 comprises 17 residues. The DNA for the CDR3 is TGTGCCAGCAGTCCACGGACAGCCTCGATCCTGATGTATGGCTACACCTTC. Its translation is CASSPRTASILMYGYTF.

The rearrangement links TRBV6-1 to TRBJ2-5; perhaps TRBD2 as D (7 bases). This CDR3 contains 13 residues. Trimming removed 10 bases from V and 4 bases from J, with 16 bases in between. The germline V gene has CDR1 MNHNS and CDR2 SASEGT. The CDR3 DNA is TGTGCCATCAAACGGGGGGCCGGAGAGACCCAGTACTTC. This gives the protein CAIKRGAGETQYF.

To note about this clone: One end of the junction varies from germline; a read error may be responsible. The gene calls are TRBV5-6 and TRBJ2-5; D gene unclear. Germline lookup yields CDR1 SGHDT and CDR2 YYEEEE. This CDR3 is 13 amino acids long. The CDR3 DNA sequence: TGTGCCAGCACCACCGGCCCCCAAGAAACCCAGTACTTC. Translation: CASTTGPQETQYF.

This clone was observed a handful of times. The V call is TRBV5-1, the J call TRBJ1-1; D uncertain. V lost 5 bases to trimming and J lost 1 base, with 9 bases between them. The CDR3 covers 13 residues. Germline CDR1 SGHRS, CDR2 YFSETQ. Here the CDR3 DNA reads TGCGCCAGCAGGATTAGTCAGAACACTGAAGCTTTCTTT. It specifies CASRISQNTEAFF.

This chain uses TRBV9 with TRBJ2-2; D perhaps matches TRBD2 (6 bases). V dropped 4 bases and J dropped 3 bases, with 16 bases sitting between them. CDR1 and CDR2 (germline): SGDLS, YYNGEE. This CDR3 spans 16 amino acids. The DNA for the CDR3 is TGTGCCAGCAGCCTCCGTCGGGGGTTCGACACCGGGGAGCTGTTTTTT. The encoded protein is CASSLRRGFDTGELFF.

The chain joins TRBV5-6 to TRBJ1-1; D unresolved. CDR3 size: 15 residues. V dropped 4 bases and J dropped 6 bases, with 19 bases sitting between them. Germline loops: CDR1 SGHDT, CDR2 YYEEEE. The CDR3 bases are TGTGCCAGCAGCCTGGGTAGTTTGGTTAGCCCTGAAGCTTTCTTT. It is translated as CASSLGSLVSPEAFF.

The chain combines TRBV19 with TRBJ2-1; D perhaps matches TRBD1 (5 bases). CDR1 is LNHDA and CDR2 is SQIVND in the germline V gene (reference sequence). This CDR3 is built from 15 residues. With 3 bases removed from V and 15 bases from J, the gap between germline ends came to 24 bases. This CDR3 reads CASSIPGSRERPRFF. The DNA of the CDR3 is TGTGCCAGTAGTATCCCAGGGTCCCGCGAAAGACCCCGGTTCTTC.

V is TRBV5-1 and J is TRBJ2-3; weak D call: TRBD1 (5 bases). Trimming cost V 3 bases and J 4 bases, with 18 bases left between them. The CDR3 loop spans 16 amino acids. Germline values: CDR1 SGHRS, CDR2 YFSETQ. The CDR3 DNA reads as TGCGCCAGCAGCTCCTCCCCCCGAAGGGGCGCAGATACGCAGTATTTT. This codes for CASSSSPRRGADTQYF. The full variable domain, rest sourced from reference TRBV5-1 and TRBJ2-3, is KAGVTQTPRYLIKTRGQQVTLSCSPISGHRSVSWYQQTPGQGLQFLFEYFSETQRNKGNFPGRFSGRQFSNSRSEMNVSTLELGDSALYLCASSSSPRRGADTQYFGPGTRLTVL.

The CDR3 DNA follows: TGTGCCAGCAGTTCGACGGGACAGGGGAGGACGGATACGCAGTATTTT. Its translation: CASSSTGQGRTDTQYF. The chain uses TRBV6-5 and TRBJ2-3; 10 bases align to TRBD1. Germline-derived CDR1 and CDR2 are MNHEY and SVGAGI. The V and J ends lost 4 bases and 6 bases, in that order; junction bases with no gene match: 10. The CDR3 contains 16 residues.

The chain carries TRBV4-1 and TRBJ2-1, with 7 positions matching TRBD2. The CDR3 is made up of 16 amino acids. Germline values: CDR1 MGHRA, CDR2 YSYEKL. Trimming cost V 8 bases and J 9 bases; bases outside gene matches: 19. In DNA, the CDR3 is TGCGCCAGCGGAACTCCGACTAGCTATAGGACGGGTGAGCAGTTCTTC. Protein: CASGTPTSYRTGEQFF.

The gene calls are TRBV11-2 and TRBJ1-6; D remains ambiguous. CDR1 and CDR2 (germline): SGHAT, FQNNGV. This CDR3 contains 16 residues. Trimming pared 0 bases from V and 7 bases from J, leaving 13 bases between. The CDR3 is CASSLEGYSFNSPLHF. The CDR3 bases are TGTGCCAGCAGCTTAGAGGGGTACTCCTTCAATTCACCCCTCCACTTT. Supplemented by reference TRBV11-2 and TRBJ1-6, the full variable domain reads EAGVAQSPRYKIIEKRQSVAFWCNPISGHATLYWYQQILGQGPKLLIQFQNNGVVDDSQLPKDRFSAERLKGVDSTLKIQPAKLEDSAVYLCASSLEGYSFNSPLHFGNGTRLTVT.

In its sample, this clone was seen once. This chain connects TRBV4-2 to TRBJ2-5; no clear D gene. Trimming shortened V by 4 bases and J by 5 bases, and 11 bases separated the two germline ends. The CDR3 is 13 residues long. Germline CDR1 LGHNA, CDR2 YNFKEQ. The CDR3 coding sequence is TGTGCCAGCAGCCCCACGGTTGGTGAGACCCAGTACTTC. It translates to CASSPTVGETQYF.

V gene TRBV7-8 combines with J gene TRBJ2-7; 8 bases match TRBD2. This CDR3 is 17 amino acids long. Germline values: CDR1 SGHVS, CDR2 FQNEAQ. The V segment lost 7 bases and the J segment 3 bases; nucleotides outside the gene matches: 17. The CDR3 sequence is CASTAGAGLTMGYEQYF. For the CDR3, the DNA is TGTGCCAGCACAGCGGGGGCAGGGCTTACGATGGGCTACGAGCAGTACTTC.

The CDR3: CASRMGHNEKLFF. CDR3 DNA: TGTGCCAGCAGAATGGGACACAATGAAAAACTGTTTTTT. The chain is built from TRBV28 and TRBJ1-4; tentative D call: TRBD1 (6 bases). The CDR3 runs to 13 residues. The germline CDR1 and CDR2 sequences are MDHEN and SYDVKM. Trimming took off 6 bases at V and 5 bases at J, with 10 bases between the two ends. The full variable domain, with the rest looked up from reference TRBV28 and TRBJ1-4, is DVKVTQSSRYLVKRTGEKVFLECVQDMDHENMFWYRQDPGLGLRLIYFSYDVKMKEKGDIPEGYSVSREKKERFSLILESASTNQTSMYLCASRMGHNEKLFFGSGTQLSVL.

The rearrangement links TRBV28 to TRBJ1-6; the D gene is possibly TRBD1 (5 bases). The ends were cut back, 4 bases at V and 10 bases at J, with 23 bases in the middle. The CDR3 length is 17 residues. Germline V lookup: CDR1 MDHEN, CDR2 SYDVKM. The DNA of the CDR3 is TGTGCCAGCAGTTCGAATCGATTCCGGCGGGGCCGGTCACCCCTCCACTTT. Protein sequence: CASSSNRFRRGRSPLHF.

This chain connects TRBV5-4 to TRBJ1-1; D unresolved. This CDR3 has 14 residues. Trimming cost V 0 bases and J 2 bases, with 8 bases left between them. The germline CDR1 and CDR2 sequences are SGHNT and YYREEE (reference sequence). In DNA, the CDR3 is TGTGCCAGCAGCTTGGTTGGGCAAAACACTGAAGCTTTCTTT. Translated, it gives CASSLVGQNTEAFF.

The chain is built from TRBV5-4 and TRBJ2-4; 7 bases line up with TRBD1. CDR1 SGHNT and CDR2 YYREEE come from the germline V gene (reference sequence). V shed 1 base and J 5 bases; nucleotides not matched to a gene: 3. This CDR3 is built from 14 residues. The CDR3 region has the DNA TGTGCCAGCAGCTTGACAGGGGTCGAAAACATTCAGTACTTC. Translating it yields CASSLTGVENIQYF.

V and J are TRBV10-3 and TRBJ2-7, with D unresolved. Germline V gene lookup returns CDR1 ENHRY and CDR2 SYGVKD. This CDR3 has 13 amino acids. V was pared by 3 bases and J by 5 bases, with 11 bases between. CDR3 sequence (DNA): TGTGCCATCAGTGACGTGGTACCGGACGAGCAGTACTTC. Encoded protein: CAISDVVPDEQYF.

V usage is TRBV19 and J usage is TRBJ1-2, with 10 bases aligning to TRBD1. The CDR3 loop spans 13 amino acids. CDR1 and CDR2 (germline): LNHDA, SQIVND (reference sequence). V was clipped by 8 bases and J by 4 bases; unmatched bases: 4. CDR3 nucleotide sequence: TGTGCCAGTCAGACAGGGGGCGGCTATGGCTACACCTTC. Encoded protein: CASQTGGGYGYTF.

The rearrangement links TRBV5-6 to TRBJ1-1; D is unresolved. The CDR3 contains 12 residues. Germline V CDR1 and CDR2: SGHDT, YYEEEE. V dropped 4 bases and J dropped 11 bases, with 15 bases sitting between them. This chain's CDR3 is CASSIRTGEAFF. The DNA for the CDR3 is TGTGCCAGCAGCATCCGAACCGGAGAGGCTTTCTTT.

This chain joins TRBV5-1 and TRBJ2-7, with D hard to call. Germline V gene sequence: CDR1 SGHRS, CDR2 YFSETQ. The CDR3 is made up of 14 amino acids. V lost 2 bases, J lost 4 bases, and 13 bases lay in between. The CDR3 coding sequence is TGCGCCAGCAGCTTTAGAGCGTTAGGTTACGAGCAGTACTTC. Protein sequence: CASSFRALGYEQYF.

The chain is built from TRBV5-1 and TRBJ2-3; D is possibly TRBD1 (5 bases). The CDR3 is 16 residues long. Germline V lookup: CDR1 SGHRS, CDR2 YFSETQ. V lost 0 bases and J lost 1, with 12 bases in between. CDR3 sequence: CASSLVGRAGTDTQYF. CDR3 bases: TGCGCCAGCAGCTTGGTTGGCAGGGCTGGCACAGATACGCAGTATTTT.

V and J are TRBV18 and TRBJ1-4, with TRBD1 as a possible D gene (5 bases). This CDR3 spans 14 amino acids. Germline CDR1 KGHSH, CDR2 LQKENI. Trimming shortened V by 3 bases and J by 4 bases, and 9 bases separated the two germline ends. In DNA, the CDR3 is TGTGCCAGCTCACCGCGGGGGGATAATGAAAAACTGTTTTTT. Residues: CASSPRGDNEKLFF.

The count of this clone is one. CDR3 protein: CASSLVVRSQETQYF. The CDR3 region has the DNA TGCGCCAGCAGCTTGGTGGTCAGATCCCAAGAGACCCAGTACTTC. The chain recombines TRBV5-1 with TRBJ2-5; D is undetermined. The ends were cut back, 0 bases at V and 1 base at J, with 10 bases in the middle. Germline values: CDR1 SGHRS, CDR2 YFSETQ. The CDR3 is 15 amino acids.

The chain recombines TRBV14 with TRBJ1-1, with 7 positions matching TRBD1. This CDR3 is built from 17 residues. Trimming at V came to 6 bases and at J to 6 bases, leaving 19 bases not matched to a gene. From germline, CDR1 is SGHDN and CDR2 FVKESK. This CDR3 reads CASSSARGRGRLAEAFF. CDR3 in DNA: TGTGCCAGCAGTTCAGCGAGGGGGAGGGGGCGCCTGGCTGAAGCTTTCTTT.

V usage is TRBV2 and J usage is TRBJ1-1; TRBD1 is a possible D gene (5 bases). The CDR3 is made up of 13 amino acids. Germline V gene sequence: CDR1 SNHLY, CDR2 FYNNEI. V gave up 4 bases and J gave up 7 bases, with 13 bases separating them. CDR3 residues: CASSVRQGNEAFF. DNA of the CDR3: TGTGCCAGCAGTGTACGGCAGGGAAATGAAGCTTTCTTT. Complete variable domain (other parts from reference TRBV2 and TRBJ1-1): EPEVTQTPSHQVTQMGQEVILRCVPISNHLYFYWYRQILGQKVEFLVSFYNNEISEKSEIFDDQFSVERPDGSNFTLKIRSTKLEDSAMYFCASSVRQGNEAFFGQGTRLTVV.

This rearrangement joins TRBV7-2 to TRBJ2-1; TRBD2 agrees at 11 bases. Germline V CDR1 and CDR2: SGHTA, FQGNSA. After removal of 1 base from V and 7 bases from J, the junction contained 6 bases not matched to a gene. CDR3 size: 16 residues. The CDR3, as DNA: TGTGCCAGCAGCTTAGGTGGGGCTAGCGGGGGGAATGAGCAGTTCTTC. Encoded protein: CASSLGGASGGNEQFF.

The chain couples TRBV5-1 to TRBJ2-5, with 8 bases aligning to TRBD1. The trim removed 6 bases at V and 3 bases at J, leaving 4 bases unmatched. The germline CDR1 and CDR2 sequences are SGHRS and YFSETQ. CDR3 length: 13 residues. The CDR3 nucleotides are TGCGCCAGCACCAGGGGGCTGGAAGAGACCCAGTACTTC. Protein sequence: CASTRGLEETQYF.

This clone was seen just once. The chain links TRBV19 to TRBJ1-1; D gene ambiguous. Between the trimmed V and J ends, which lost 5 bases and 8 bases, there was a span of 18 bases. CDR3 length: 14 amino acids. Germline CDR1 LNHDA, CDR2 SQIVND (reference sequence). Here the CDR3 reads CASSWIPGDGEAFF. CDR3 nucleotide sequence: TGTGCCAGTAGTTGGATCCCGGGTGACGGAGAAGCTTTCTTT.

This clone appeared a few times. The chain carries TRBV5-1 and TRBJ1-1; weak D call: TRBD1 (6 bases). Per the germline V gene, CDR1 is SGHRS and CDR2 is YFSETQ. The CDR3 is 16 residues long. Deletions cut 3 bases from V and 1 base from J, with 16 bases between. CDR3 DNA sequence: TGCGCCAGCAGCTCGACGGGACACCTCCCGAACACTGAAGCTTTCTTT. It is translated as CASSSTGHLPNTEAFF.